This T cell receptor beta chain originates from a study of shared clonotypes between healthy human individuals. Overall study results and limits: The sharing of about 5.3% of naive CD4 clonotypes was seen across a handful of donors. Among non-shared clonotypes, generation probabilities were lower than among those shared by all four donors.

The germline V gene encodes CDR1 SGHRS and CDR2 YFSETQ. CDR3 length: 15 amino acids. Of note for this clone: Its antigen is unidentified. A read error is possible here, since a much larger clone lies one base away. The same CDR3 is also encoded by other DNA sequences in this sample.

In the authors' workflow: Quality scores were absent from the junction-only immunoSEQ sequences, so filtering differed. Sequencing was performed with immunoSEQ multiplex PCR; in TCRdb, only in-frame clones are kept and a portion is missing. V, J and clone size reflect that table, while D and trimming were determined from the DNA. The sample has about 1 million clones, about 74% seen once. The sample consisted of memory CD4+ T cells sorted from blood. Subset denoted: CD45RA-negative fraction. The TCR originated in a man aged 18-30 years in good health. V usage is TRBV5-1 and J usage is TRBJ2-5, with 12 bases identical to TRBD1. The CDR3 spells CASSRGTGGRETQYF. CDR3 coding DNA: TGCGCTAGCAGCAGGGGGACAGGGGGCCGAGAGACCCAGTACTTC.